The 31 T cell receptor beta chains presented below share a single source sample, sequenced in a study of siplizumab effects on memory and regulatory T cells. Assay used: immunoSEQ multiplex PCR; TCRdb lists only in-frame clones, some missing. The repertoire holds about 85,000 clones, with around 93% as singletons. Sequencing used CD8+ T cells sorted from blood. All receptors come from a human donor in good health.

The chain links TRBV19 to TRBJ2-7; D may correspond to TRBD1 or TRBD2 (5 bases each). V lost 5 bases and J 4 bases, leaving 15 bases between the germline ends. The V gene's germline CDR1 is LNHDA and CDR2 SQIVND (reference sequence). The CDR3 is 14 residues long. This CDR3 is CASSAWDGGYEQYF. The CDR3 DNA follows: TGTGCCAGTAGTGCGTGGGACGGAGGTTACGAGCAGTACTTC.

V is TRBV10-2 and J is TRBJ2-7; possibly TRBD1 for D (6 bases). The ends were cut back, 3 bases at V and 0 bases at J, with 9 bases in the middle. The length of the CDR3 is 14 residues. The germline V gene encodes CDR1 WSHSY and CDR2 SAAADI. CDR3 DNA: TGCGCCAGCAGTGATCAAGGGGGCTCCTACGAGCAGTACTTC. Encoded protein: CASSDQGGSYEQYF.

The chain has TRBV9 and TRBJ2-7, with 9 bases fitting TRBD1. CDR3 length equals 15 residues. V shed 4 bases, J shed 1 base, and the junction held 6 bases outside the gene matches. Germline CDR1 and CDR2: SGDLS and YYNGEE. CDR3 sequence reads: CASSPGQGISYEQYF. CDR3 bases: TGTGCCAGCAGCCCAGGACAGGGGATATCCTACGAGCAGTACTTC.

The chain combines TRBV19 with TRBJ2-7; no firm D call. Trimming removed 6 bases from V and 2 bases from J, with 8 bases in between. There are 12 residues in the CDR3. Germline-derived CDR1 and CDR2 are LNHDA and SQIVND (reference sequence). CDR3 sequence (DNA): TGTGCCAGTAGCCACGACGCCTACGAGCAGTACTTC. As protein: CASSHDAYEQYF.

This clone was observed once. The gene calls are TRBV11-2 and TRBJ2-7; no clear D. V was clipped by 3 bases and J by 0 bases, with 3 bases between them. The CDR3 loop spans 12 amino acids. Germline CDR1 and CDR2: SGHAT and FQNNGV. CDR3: CASSFSSYEQYF. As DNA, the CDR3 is TGTGCCAGCAGCTTCAGCTCCTACGAGCAGTACTTC.

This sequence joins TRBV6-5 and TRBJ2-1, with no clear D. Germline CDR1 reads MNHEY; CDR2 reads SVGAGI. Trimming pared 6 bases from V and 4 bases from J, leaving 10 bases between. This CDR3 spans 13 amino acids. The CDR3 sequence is CASRGRIYNEQFF. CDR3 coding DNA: TGTGCCAGCAGAGGACGGATTTACAATGAGCAGTTCTTC.

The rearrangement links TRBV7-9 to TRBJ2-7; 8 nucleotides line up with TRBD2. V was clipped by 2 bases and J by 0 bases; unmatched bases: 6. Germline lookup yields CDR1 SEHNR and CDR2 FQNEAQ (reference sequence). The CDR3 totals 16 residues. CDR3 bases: TGTGCCAGCAGCTTATCGAGCGGGGGTAACTCCTACGAGCAGTACTTC. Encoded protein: CASSLSSGGNSYEQYF.

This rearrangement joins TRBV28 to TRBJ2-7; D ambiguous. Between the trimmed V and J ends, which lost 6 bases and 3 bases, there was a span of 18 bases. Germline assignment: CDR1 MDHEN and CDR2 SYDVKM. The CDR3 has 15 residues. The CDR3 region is CASRRELHLGYEQYF. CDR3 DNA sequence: TGTGCCAGCAGGAGAGAGCTTCACCTAGGCTACGAGCAGTACTTC.

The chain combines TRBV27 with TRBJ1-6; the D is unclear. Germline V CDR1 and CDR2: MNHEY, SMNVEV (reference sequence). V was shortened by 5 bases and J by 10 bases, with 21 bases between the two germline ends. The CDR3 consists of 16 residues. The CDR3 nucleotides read TGTGCCAGCAGTCCTTACTCGGACGGCCTCGGGTCACCCCTCCACTTT. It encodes CASSPYSDGLGSPLHF.

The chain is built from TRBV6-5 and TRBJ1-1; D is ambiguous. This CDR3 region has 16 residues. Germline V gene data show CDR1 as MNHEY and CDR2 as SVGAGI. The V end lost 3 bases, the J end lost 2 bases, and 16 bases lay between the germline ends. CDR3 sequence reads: CASSYGIELVNTEAFF. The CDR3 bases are TGTGCCAGCAGTTATGGGATAGAATTAGTTAACACTGAAGCTTTCTTT.

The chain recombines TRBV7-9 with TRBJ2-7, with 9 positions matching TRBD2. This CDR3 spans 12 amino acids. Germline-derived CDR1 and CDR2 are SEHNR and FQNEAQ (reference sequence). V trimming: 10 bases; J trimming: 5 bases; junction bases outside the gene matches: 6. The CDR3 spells CATGTSYHEQYF. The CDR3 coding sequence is TGTGCCACCGGGACTAGCTACCACGAGCAGTACTTC.

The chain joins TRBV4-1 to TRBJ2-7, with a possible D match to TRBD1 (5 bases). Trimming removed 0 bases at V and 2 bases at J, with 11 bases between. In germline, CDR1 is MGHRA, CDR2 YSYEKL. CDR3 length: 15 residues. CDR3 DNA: TGCGCCAGCAGCCAAGATCAGGGTATCACCTACGAGCAGTACTTC. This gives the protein CASSQDQGITYEQYF.

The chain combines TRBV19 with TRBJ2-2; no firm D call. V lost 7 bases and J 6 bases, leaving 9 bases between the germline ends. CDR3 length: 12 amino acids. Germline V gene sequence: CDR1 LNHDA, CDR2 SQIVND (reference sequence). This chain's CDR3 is CASKLGSGELFF. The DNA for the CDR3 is TGTGCCAGTAAATTGGGGTCCGGGGAGCTGTTTTTT. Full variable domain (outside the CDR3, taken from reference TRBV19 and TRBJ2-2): DGGITQSPKYLFRKEGQNVTLSCEQNLNHDAMYWYRQDPGQGLRLIYYSQIVNDFQKGDIAEGYSVSREKKESFPLTVTSAQKNPTAFYLCASKLGSGELFFGEGSRLTVL.

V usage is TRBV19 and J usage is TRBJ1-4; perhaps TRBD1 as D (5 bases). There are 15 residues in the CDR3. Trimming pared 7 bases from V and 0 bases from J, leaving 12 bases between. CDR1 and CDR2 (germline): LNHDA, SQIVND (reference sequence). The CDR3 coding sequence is TGTGCCAGTACCACGGGGCGCGCAACTAATGAAAAACTGTTTTTT. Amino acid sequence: CASTTGRATNEKLFF.

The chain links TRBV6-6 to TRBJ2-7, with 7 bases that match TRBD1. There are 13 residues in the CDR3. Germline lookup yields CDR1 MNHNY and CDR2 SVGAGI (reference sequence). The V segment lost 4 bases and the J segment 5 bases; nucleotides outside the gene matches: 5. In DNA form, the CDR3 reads TGTGCCAGCAGTTCAAAACAGGGGAACGAGCAGTACTTC. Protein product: CASSSKQGNEQYF.

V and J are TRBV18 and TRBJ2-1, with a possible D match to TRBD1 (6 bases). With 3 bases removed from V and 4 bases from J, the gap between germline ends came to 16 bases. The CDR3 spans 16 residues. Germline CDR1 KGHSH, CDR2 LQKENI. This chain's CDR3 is CASSPTGDTQYNEQFF. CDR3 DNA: TGTGCCAGCTCACCTACCGGGGACACCCAATACAATGAGCAGTTCTTC. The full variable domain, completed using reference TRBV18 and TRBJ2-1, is NAGVMQNPRHLVRRRGQEARLRCSPMKGHSHVYWYRQLPEEGLKFMVYLQKENIIDESGMPKERFSAEFPKEGPSILRIQQVVRGDSAAYFCASSPTGDTQYNEQFFGPGTRLTVL.

CDR3 in DNA: TGTGCCAGCAGCTCGGAGGGGGGCTACCTGAGCACAGATACGCAGTATTTT. It yields the protein CASSSEGGYLSTDTQYF. V is TRBV5-8 and J is TRBJ2-3; D might be TRBD1 or TRBD2, each matching 6 bases. Trimming left V 3 bases short and J 0 bases short, with 17 bases between. CDR3 size: 17 residues. The germline gives CDR1 SGHTS, CDR2 YDEGEE.

CDR3 region: CASSQDSGPFEQYF. CDR3 bases: TGTGCCAGCAGCCAAGATAGCGGCCCTTTCGAGCAGTACTTC. This chain joins TRBV4-2 and TRBJ2-7; a weak D match, TRBD2 (6 bases). There are 14 residues in the CDR3. Looked up from germline, CDR1 is LGHNA and CDR2 is YNFKEQ. V gave up 0 bases and J gave up 6 bases, with 12 bases separating them.

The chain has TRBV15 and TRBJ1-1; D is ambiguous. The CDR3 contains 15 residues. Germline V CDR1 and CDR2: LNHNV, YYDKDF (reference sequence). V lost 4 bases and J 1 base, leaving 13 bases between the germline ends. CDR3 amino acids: CATSTSRGENTEAFF. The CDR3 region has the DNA TGTGCCACCAGCACCTCCCGAGGAGAGAACACTGAAGCTTTCTTT.

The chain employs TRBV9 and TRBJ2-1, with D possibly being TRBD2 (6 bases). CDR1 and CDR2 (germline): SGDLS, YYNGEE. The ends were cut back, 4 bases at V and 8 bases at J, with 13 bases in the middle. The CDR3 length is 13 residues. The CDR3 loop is CASSPGSGDEQFF. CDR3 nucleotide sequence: TGTGCCAGCAGCCCGGGTAGCGGTGATGAGCAGTTCTTC. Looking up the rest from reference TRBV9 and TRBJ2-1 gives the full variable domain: DSGVTQTPKHLITATGQRVTLRCSPRSGDLSVYWYQQSLDQGLQFLIQYYNGEERAKGNILERFSAQQFPDLHSELNLSSLELGDSALYFCASSPGSGDEQFFGPGTRLTVL.

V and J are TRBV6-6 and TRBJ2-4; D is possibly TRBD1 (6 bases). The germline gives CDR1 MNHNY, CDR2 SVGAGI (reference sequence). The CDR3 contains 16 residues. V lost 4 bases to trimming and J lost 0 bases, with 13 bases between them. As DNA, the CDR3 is TGTGCCAGCAGTTCCGAGGACAGCCCAGCCAAAAACATTCAGTACTTC. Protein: CASSSEDSPAKNIQYF.

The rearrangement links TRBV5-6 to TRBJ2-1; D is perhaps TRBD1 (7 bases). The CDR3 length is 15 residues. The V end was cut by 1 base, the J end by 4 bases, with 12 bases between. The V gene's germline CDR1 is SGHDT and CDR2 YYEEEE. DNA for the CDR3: TGTGCCAGCAGCTTGCAGGGGGAGGTATACAATGAGCAGTTCTTC. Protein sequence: CASSLQGEVYNEQFF.

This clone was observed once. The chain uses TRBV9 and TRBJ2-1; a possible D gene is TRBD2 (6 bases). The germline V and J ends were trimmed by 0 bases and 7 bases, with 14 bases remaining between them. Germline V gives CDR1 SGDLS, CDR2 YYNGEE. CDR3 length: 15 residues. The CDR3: CASSVDERAGNEQFF. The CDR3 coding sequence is TGTGCCAGCAGCGTAGATGAGCGCGCGGGGAATGAGCAGTTCTTC. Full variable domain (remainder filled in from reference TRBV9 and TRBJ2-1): DSGVTQTPKHLITATGQRVTLRCSPRSGDLSVYWYQQSLDQGLQFLIQYYNGEERAKGNILERFSAQQFPDLHSELNLSSLELGDSALYFCASSVDERAGNEQFFGPGTRLTVL.

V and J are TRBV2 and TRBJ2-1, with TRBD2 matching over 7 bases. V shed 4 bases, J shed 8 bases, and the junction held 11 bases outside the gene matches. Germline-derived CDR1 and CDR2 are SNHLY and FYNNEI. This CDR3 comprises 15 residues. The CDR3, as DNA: TGTGCCAGCAGTGCCGGGACTACCACCGTCGATGAGCAGTTCTTC. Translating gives CASSAGTTTVDEQFF.

The CDR3 reads CASSTYNEQFF. The CDR3 DNA reads as TGTGCCAGCAGCACGTACAATGAGCAGTTCTTC. V is TRBV14 and J is TRBJ2-1; D gene unclear. Germline V CDR1 and CDR2: SGHDN, FVKESK. The V and J ends lost 5 bases and 4 bases respectively, with 3 bases between them. The CDR3 sequence is 11 residues long.

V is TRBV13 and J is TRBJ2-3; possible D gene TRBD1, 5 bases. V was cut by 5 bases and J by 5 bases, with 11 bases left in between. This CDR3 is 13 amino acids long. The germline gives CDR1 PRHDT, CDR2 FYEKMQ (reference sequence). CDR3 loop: CASSPPGRDTQYF. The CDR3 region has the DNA TGTGCCAGCAGCCCCCCAGGGCGAGATACGCAGTATTTT. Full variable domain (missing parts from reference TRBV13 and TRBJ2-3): AAGVIQSPRHLIKEKRETATLKCYPIPRHDTVYWYQQGPGQDPQFLISFYEKMQSDKGSIPDRFSAQQFSDYHSELNMSSLELGDSALYFCASSPPGRDTQYFGPGTRLTVL.

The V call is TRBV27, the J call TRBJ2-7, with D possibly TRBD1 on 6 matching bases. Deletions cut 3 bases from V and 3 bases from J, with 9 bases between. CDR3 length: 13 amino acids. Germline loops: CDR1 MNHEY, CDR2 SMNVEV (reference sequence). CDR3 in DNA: TGTGCCAGCAGTTTCCAGGGGAACTACGAGCAGTACTTC. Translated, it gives CASSFQGNYEQYF.

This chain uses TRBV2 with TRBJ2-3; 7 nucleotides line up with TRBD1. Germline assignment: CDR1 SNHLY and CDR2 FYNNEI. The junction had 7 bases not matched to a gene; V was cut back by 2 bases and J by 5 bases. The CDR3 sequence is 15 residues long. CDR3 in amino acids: CASSELGGPKDTQYF. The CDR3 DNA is TGTGCCAGCAGTGAATTAGGGGGCCCTAAAGATACGCAGTATTTT.

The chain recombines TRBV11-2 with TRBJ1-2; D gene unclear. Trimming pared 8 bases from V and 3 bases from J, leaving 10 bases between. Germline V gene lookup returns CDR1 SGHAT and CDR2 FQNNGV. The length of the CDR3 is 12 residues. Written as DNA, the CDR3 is TGTGCCAGCGGTGACGGTTACTATGGCTACACCTTC. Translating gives CASGDGYYGYTF.

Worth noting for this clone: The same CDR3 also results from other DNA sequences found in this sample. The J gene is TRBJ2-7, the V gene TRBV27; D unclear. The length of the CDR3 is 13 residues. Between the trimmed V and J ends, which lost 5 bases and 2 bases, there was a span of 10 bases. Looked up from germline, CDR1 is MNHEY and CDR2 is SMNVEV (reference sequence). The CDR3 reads CASSLGRAYEQYF. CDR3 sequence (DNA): TGTGCCAGCAGTCTTGGAAGGGCCTACGAGCAGTACTTC.

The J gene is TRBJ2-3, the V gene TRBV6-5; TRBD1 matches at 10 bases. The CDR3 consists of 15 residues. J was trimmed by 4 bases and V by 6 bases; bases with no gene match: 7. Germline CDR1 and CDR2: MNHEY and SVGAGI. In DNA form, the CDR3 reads TGTGCCAGCAGCCTACCGGGACAGGGGCCAGATACGCAGTATTTT. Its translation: CASSLPGQGPDTQYF.